Sequencing of this T cell receptor (beta chain) was carried out in a study of shared clonotypes between healthy human individuals. The CDR3 has 16 residues. Trimming removed 3 bases from V and 7 bases from J; junction bases left unmatched: 10. Germline CDR1 and CDR2: WNHNN and SYGVQD (reference sequence). Sequencing used immunoSEQ multiplex PCR; TCRdb keeps in-frame clones, though not all of them. The repertoire holds over a million clones, with more than 95% as singletons. Study findings and constraints: Estimated clonotype richness was generally higher in naive than memory subsets.

To note about this clone: What it binds is not known.

This sequence was found in a man younger than 40 in good health. J is TRBJ2-3 and V is TRBV10-1; 10 bases agree with TRBD2. Specimen: naive CD4+ T cells sorted from blood. Subset denoted: CD45RA+ positively selected. CDR3 amino acids: CASSEWSSGSGYTQYF. The CDR3 DNA reads TGCGCCAGCAGTGAATGGTCTAGCGGGAGTGGATATACGCAGTATTTT.